Listed below are T cell receptor beta chains from one sample, sequenced in a study of blood T cell repertoires in COVID-19. TCRdb's table, derived via immunoSEQ multiplex PCR, lists solely in-frame clones and lacks some. Counted here are more than 95,000 clones, around 90% occurring once; the ten biggest clones make up just over 2%. The sample comprised peripheral blood. The receptors were gathered from a man aged 50 or older with COVID-19, enrolled during active disease. Both conserved end residues are part of each CDR3. D genes are given only for firm matches. The listing skips clone size in some rows; elsewhere it reads once, few, many or a size class.

>.|TRBV28|.|TRBJ1-3
CASSLEENTIYF
TGTGCCAGCAGTTTGGAGGAAAACACCATATATTTT
>TRBD1|TRBV29-1|.|TRBJ1-2
CSAVTPGQGRGYTF
TGCAGCGCTGTGACGCCGGGACAGGGTAGGGGCTACACCTTC
>TRBD1|TRBV5-1|.|TRBJ1-2
CASSLQGAHNYGYTF
TGCGCCAGCAGCTTACAGGGGGCGCACAACTATGGCTACACCTTC
>.|TRBV28|.|TRBJ2-7
CASSLLRVGSSYEQYF
TGTGCCAGCAGTTTATTGAGGGTGGGATCTTCCTACGAGCAGTACTTC
>TRBD2|TRBV7-2|.|TRBJ2-1
CASSLAGRAYNEQFF
TGTGCCAGCAGCTTAGCCGGGAGGGCCTACAATGAGCAGTTCTTC
>.|TRBV7-9|.|TRBJ1-2
CASSLGISGLSVGYGYTF
TGTGCCAGCAGCTTAGGAATCTCGGGTTTGAGTGTAGGCTATGGCTACACCTTC
>TRBD1|TRBV7-9|.|TRBJ2-5
CASSSPSGTAETQYF
TGTGCCAGCAGCTCCCCCTCCGGGACAGCTGAGACCCAGTACTTC
>TRBD2|TRBV15|.|TRBJ2-1
CATSIPSGFSSYNEQFF
TGTGCCACCAGCATACCTAGCGGTTTTAGCTCCTACAATGAGCAGTTCTTC
>TRBD2|TRBV6-4|.|TRBJ2-3
CASSAASGRGTDTQYF
TGTGCCAGCAGTGCGGCTAGCGGGAGAGGCACAGATACGCAGTATTTT
>.|TRBV4-3|.|TRBJ1-5
CASSQDLSQPQHF
TGCGCCAGCAGCCAAGATTTGAGTCAGCCCCAGCATTTT
>.|TRBV7-3|.|TRBJ2-2
CASSPNAGELFF
TGTGCCAGCAGCCCTAATGCCGGGGAGCTGTTTTTT
>.|TRBV9|.|TRBJ1-3
CASSALDSFSGNTIYF
TGTGCCAGCAGCGCGCTAGACAGTTTCTCTGGAAACACCATATATTTT
>.|TRBV28|.|TRBJ2-5
CASSLFGGREYF
TGTGCCAGCAGTTTATTCGGGGGTCGGGAGTACTTC
>.|TRBV4-3|.|TRBJ2-7
CASSQDLRGLSYEQYF
TGCGCCAGCAGCCAAGATCTCAGGGGCTTATCCTACGAGCAGTACTTC
>.|TRBV28|.|TRBJ1-6
CASSWGPSRAGSPLHF
TGTGCCAGCAGTTGGGGTCCGAGCAGGGCCGGTTCACCCCTCCACTTT
>.|TRBV5-1|.|TRBJ1-1
CASSLRANGGKAFF
TGCGCCAGCAGCTTGAGAGCAAACGGAGGGAAAGCTTTCTTT
>TRBD2|TRBV7-8|.|TRBJ2-5
CASSVVGRAGVQETQYF
TGTGCCAGCAGCGTAGTCGGGAGGGCAGGGGTACAAGAGACCCAGTACTTC
>.|TRBV28|.|TRBJ1-4
CASSLPGSTNEKLFF
TGTGCCAGCAGCCTCCCCGGGTCAACTAATGAAAAACTGTTTTTT
>.|TRBV19|.|TRBJ1-2
CASSIREQDYGYTF
TGTGCCAGTAGTATCCGAGAGCAAGACTATGGCTACACCTTC
>.|TRBV19|.|TRBJ1-2
CASSINSGYTF
TGTGCCAGTAGTATCAACAGTGGCTACACCTTC
>.|TRBV5-1|.|TRBJ2-2
CASSLLGSEGTGELFF
TGCGCCAGCAGCTTGTTGGGTAGCGAGGGCACCGGGGAGCTGTTTTTT
>TRBD2|TRBV5-6|.|TRBJ2-1
CASSSLAGVGDEQFF
TGTGCCAGCAGCTCCCTAGCGGGAGTTGGCGATGAGCAGTTCTTC
>TRBD2|TRBV7-9|.|TRBJ2-1
CASSLGLAGQYNEQFF
TGTGCCAGCAGCTTAGGACTAGCGGGGCAATACAATGAGCAGTTCTTC
>TRBD1|TRBV7-9|few|TRBJ1-2
CASSPGQGSSGYTF
TGTGCCAGCAGCCCTGGACAGGGAAGTTCTGGCTACACCTTC
>TRBD2|TRBV6-5|medium-sized|TRBJ2-1
CASRLAGENNEQFF
TGTGCCAGCAGGCTAGCGGGAGAGAATAATGAGCAGTTCTTC
>TRBD2|TRBV19|.|TRBJ2-3
CASSLRLAGVTDTQYF
TGTGCCAGTAGTCTCCGACTAGCGGGAGTCACAGATACGCAGTATTTT
>TRBD2|TRBV28|.|TRBJ2-3
CASSFRGGPDTQYF
TGTGCCAGCAGTTTCCGGGGGGGACCGGATACGCAGTATTTT
>TRBD1|TRBV11-3|.|TRBJ1-3
CASSAGGPAGNTIYF
TGTGCCAGCAGCGCAGGGGGGCCAGCTGGAAACACCATATATTTT
>.|TRBV28|.|TRBJ2-1
CASRLTYNEQFF
TGTGCCAGCAGACTGACCTACAATGAGCAGTTCTTC
>TRBD1|TRBV10-2|.|TRBJ2-2
CASSDYGTGKSGELFF
TGCGCCAGCAGTGATTACGGGACAGGGAAATCCGGGGAGCTGTTTTTT
>.|TRBV3-1/TRBV3-2|.|TRBJ2-2
CASSPGVITGELFF
TGTGCCAGCAGCCCCGGGGTGATCACCGGGGAGCTGTTTTTT
>.|TRBV10-1|once|TRBJ2-5
CASSEGTASGQETQYF
TGCGCCAGCAGTGAGGGTACGGCTAGTGGTCAAGAGACCCAGTACTTC
>TRBD2|TRBV5-1|once|TRBJ2-2
CASSWKPPGLAGGGNTGELFF
TGCGCCAGCAGCTGGAAACCCCCGGGACTAGCGGGAGGCGGTAACACCGGGGAGCTGTTTTTT